This TCR beta chain was retrieved from a study of PD-1 blockade in mismatch repair-deficient tumors. Study-level background: All were previously treated, progressing patients with around eleven mismatch repair-deficient cancer types. The study, taken as a whole, reports: Rapid post-treatment expansion, then contraction, generally preceding radiologic response, marked tumor-resident clones.

TCRs were sequenced from a few patients responding to pembrolizumab. The CDR3 length is 15 residues. Germline trimming cut 4 bases from V and 7 bases from J; bases unmatched to any gene: 13. CDR1 is SGHRS, CDR2 YFSETQ, per germline. Turning to this clone: Its specificity is not known.

The data were produced by immunoSEQ multiplex PCR, yet TCRdb's version contains in-frame clones alone and is incomplete. The data show approximately 80,000 clones, about 82% seen once. J is TRBJ2-7 and V is TRBV5-1, with 8 bases matching TRBD1. This receptor was taken from an adult with mismatch repair-deficient cancer. This specimen was peripheral blood, taken 44 weeks after starting pembrolizumab. The CDR3 is CASSPRETGAGEQYF. CDR3 nucleotide sequence: TGCGCCAGCAGCCCCCGGGAGACAGGGGCTGGGGAGCAGTACTTC.